The 3 T cell receptor beta chains below all came from one sample that was sequenced in a study of cytomegalovirus exposure and HLA in healthy donors. TCRdb keeps only in-frame clones here, not all; method: immunoSEQ multiplex PCR. The profile covers 99,000 or so clones, with 85% to 90% appearing a single time and 4% taken by the ten largest. Material: PBMCs. These receptors all stem from a woman under 30 in good health and CMV-seropositive.

The rearrangement uses TRBV5-1 and TRBJ1-6; possibly TRBD1 for D (6 bases). CDR3 length: 14 residues. Looked up from germline, CDR1 is SGHRS and CDR2 is YFSETQ. The V end lost 9 bases, the J end lost 10 bases, and 20 bases lay between the germline ends. The CDR3 sequence is CATKQGSPGSPLHF. CDR3 coding DNA: TGCGCCACCAAACAGGGATCTCCCGGCTCACCCCTCCACTTT. The entire variable domain, with the rest obtained from reference TRBV5-1 and TRBJ1-6, is as follows: KAGVTQTPRYLIKTRGQQVTLSCSPISGHRSVSWYQQTPGQGLQFLFEYFSETQRNKGNFPGRFSGRQFSNSRSEMNVSTLELGDSALYLCATKQGSPGSPLHFGNGTRLTVT.

CDR3 coding DNA: TGTGCCAGCAGTCTCCATTCGACCTCTCAGCGGGCTAATGAAAAACTGTTTTTT. Its translation: CASSLHSTSQRANEKLFF. The V call is TRBV27, the J call TRBJ1-4, with D hard to call. CDR3 length: 18 residues. Germline V CDR1 and CDR2: MNHEY, SMNVEV (reference sequence). The ends were cut back, 5 bases at V and 3 bases at J, with 22 bases in the middle.

J is TRBJ2-7 and V is TRBV4-2; 7 bases agree with TRBD1. The CDR3 sequence is 14 residues long. Germline CDR1 reads LGHNA; CDR2 reads YNFKEQ. The J segment lost 0 bases and the V segment lost 4 bases, leaving 3 bases of the junction unmatched. The CDR3 sequence is CASSPDRTSYEQYF. DNA of the CDR3: TGTGCCAGCAGCCCGGACAGGACCTCCTACGAGCAGTACTTC.